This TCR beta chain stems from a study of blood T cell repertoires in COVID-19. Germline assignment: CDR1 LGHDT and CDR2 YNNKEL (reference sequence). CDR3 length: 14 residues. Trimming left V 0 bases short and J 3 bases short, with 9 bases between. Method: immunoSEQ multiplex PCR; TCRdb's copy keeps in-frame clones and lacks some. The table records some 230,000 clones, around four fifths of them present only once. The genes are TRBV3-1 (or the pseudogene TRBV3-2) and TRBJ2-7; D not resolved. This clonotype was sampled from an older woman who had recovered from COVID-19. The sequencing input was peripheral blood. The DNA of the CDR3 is TGTGCCAGCAGCCAAGAAGAAGACATCTACGAGCAGTACTTC. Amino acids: CASSQEEDIYEQYF.